This entry features one T cell receptor (beta chain) sequence. What it recognizes is unknown. Per germline, CDR1 SGHKS and CDR2 YYEKEE (reference sequence). The length of the CDR3 is 15 residues. The trim removed 0 bases at V and 6 bases at J, leaving 6 bases unmatched. The data are from a study of T cell responses to AZD1222 COVID-19 vaccine. Study context: Analyses pooled second doses at about 4 or about 12 weeks. Findings of the study overall: Reportedly, close to half of spike-specific TCRs are directed against unmutated variant regions. Two AZD1222 administrations were followed by greater Spike-specific TCR breadth and depth.

Data came from immunoSEQ multiplex PCR; TCRdb stores just in-frame clones and leaves some out. The sample lists 80,000 to 90,000 clones; 90% were seen once. The V gene is TRBV5-5, the J gene TRBJ1-2, with 9 bases matching TRBD1. The source is an adult in good health. The starting material was peripheral blood, obtained on day 0 of AZD1222 vaccination. The CDR3 region is CASSLGDRAGDGYTF. CDR3 in DNA: TGTGCCAGCAGCTTGGGGGACAGGGCGGGGGATGGCTACACCTTC.